This record covers a single T cell receptor beta chain. Its antigen target is currently unknown. One base away there is no much larger clone; base qualities are not given. Each clonotype received, on average, roughly 9.6x coverage in deep resolution sequencing performed on a MiSeq, where the target depth lay between 1 in 1 million and 1 in 200,000 T cells. The immunoSEQ hsTCRB Kit was used to generate TCR beta libraries. In the paper's pipeline: ImmunoSEQ Data Assistant and ImmunoSEQ Analyzer were used for data analysis, and V, D and J genes were assigned according to IMGT definitions. Clonality was computed as one minus normalized Shannon entropy of productive rearrangement frequencies, ranging from 0 to 1. Public clonotype analysis was restricted to overrepresented clonotypes comprising at least 0.05% of each patient's repertoire. Repertoires from some 13 age-matched healthy donors in immuneACCESS were used as clonality controls. Held by TCRdb, this immuneACCESS table contains in-frame sequences only and omits some clones. Under half of the omission traces to an unresolved V gene where checked; the cause of the rest is unknown. V, J and clone size reflect that table, while D and trimming were determined from the DNA. The sample includes more than 9,500 clones, with about four fifths observed a single time. The ten largest clonotypes hold 20% to 25% of the sample.

Taken with the paper, the label for time point translates to: progressive disease on ibrutinib. For TCR beta library preparation, around 2.2 micrograms of genomic DNA was extracted from cryopreserved PBMCs. Longitudinal blood samples from CLL patients receiving ibrutinib monotherapy were subjected to high-throughput TCR beta sequencing. The patients were enrolled in a single-center, open-label phase 2 trial of ibrutinib monotherapy. CDR1 and CDR2 were assigned from the germline V gene as MDHEN and SYDVKM. Spanning cysteine to phenylalanine, the CDR3 consists of 15 amino acids. The sequence is cut down to CDR3 DNA, 45 bases in frame from base 1. V is cut by 6 bases and J by 0 bases, and the space between the germline ends is 13 bases. These data come from a study of cytotoxic CD8 clonotypes in ibrutinib-treated CLL (dated by TCRdb to the early 2020s). Regarding the research as a whole: In this cohort, 15 patients were treatment-naive and about a dozen were relapsed/refractory, while about 18 had unmutated IGHV. Longitudinal samples were available for about 30% of the 86 trial participants. Every sample from remission and from progressive disease was obtained while the patients were still on ibrutinib. Samples at response were collected after a median of about 13 months of treatment, with a range of roughly 6 to 40 months. Cryopreserved peripheral blood mononuclear cells were collected before treatment, at response, and at either disease progression or sustained remission. On average, each sample had roughly 230,000 productive templates and approximately 89,000 productive rearrangements. Partial responses were observed in about 25 patients and complete responses in 2; after a median follow-up of roughly 72 months, remission was maintained in 15 or so patients and progression was observed in about twelve. The paper as a whole reports these results and caveats: Baseline clonality was found to be higher than that of age-matched healthy donors and was strongly correlated with circulating CD8+ T-cell counts. Public clonotypes were found to be uncommon and were observed to contract or remain stable during treatment; the increase in clonality was shown to reflect expansion of private clonotypes at ibrutinib response. Clonality rose at ibrutinib response, remained stable during sustained remission, and dropped back toward baseline at progression. Sampling times were not matched between sustained-remission and progressing patients, and lymph node repertoires were not studied.

The sample was PBMCs, taken at disease progression, from a patient treated with ibrutinib. Rearrangement joined TRBV28 to TRBJ2-3; the D gene is perhaps TRBD2, from 5 matching bases. This TCR derives from a human donor with chronic lymphocytic leukemia. For the CDR3, the sequence is CASRQSPGSTDTQYF. Read as DNA, the sequence is TGTGCCAGCAGACAAAGCCCGGGGAGCACAGATACGCAGTATTTT. Beyond the CDR3, the reference TRBV28 and TRBJ2-3 genes provide the residues; the full variable domain reads: DVKVTQSSRYLVKRTGEKVFLECVQDMDHENMFWYRQDPGLGLRLIYFSYDVKMKEKGDIPEGYSVSREKKERFSLILESASTNQTSMYLCASRQSPGSTDTQYFGPGTRLTVL.